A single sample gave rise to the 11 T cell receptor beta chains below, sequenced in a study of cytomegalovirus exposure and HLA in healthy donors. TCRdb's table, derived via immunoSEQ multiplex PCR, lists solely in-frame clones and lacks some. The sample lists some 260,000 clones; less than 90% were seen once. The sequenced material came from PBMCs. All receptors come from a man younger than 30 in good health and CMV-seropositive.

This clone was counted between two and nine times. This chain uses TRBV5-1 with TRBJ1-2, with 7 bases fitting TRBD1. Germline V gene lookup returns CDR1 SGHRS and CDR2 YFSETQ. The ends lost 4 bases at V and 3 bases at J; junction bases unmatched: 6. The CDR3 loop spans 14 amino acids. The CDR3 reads CASSNRQGDYGYTF. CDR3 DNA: TGCGCCAGCAGCAACCGACAGGGTGACTATGGCTACACCTTC.

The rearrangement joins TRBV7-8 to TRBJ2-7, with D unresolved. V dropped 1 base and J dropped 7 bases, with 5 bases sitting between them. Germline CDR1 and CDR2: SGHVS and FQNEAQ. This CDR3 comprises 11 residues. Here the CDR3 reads CASSLVGEQYF. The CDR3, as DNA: TGTGCCAGCAGCTTAGTTGGGGAGCAGTACTTC.

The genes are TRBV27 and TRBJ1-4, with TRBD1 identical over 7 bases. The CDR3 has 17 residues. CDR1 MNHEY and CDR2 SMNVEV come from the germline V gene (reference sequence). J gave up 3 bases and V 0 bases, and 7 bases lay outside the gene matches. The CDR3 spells CASSLSWGQRPNEKLFF. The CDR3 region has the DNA TGTGCCAGCAGTTTATCGTGGGGACAGCGTCCTAATGAAAAACTGTTTTTT.

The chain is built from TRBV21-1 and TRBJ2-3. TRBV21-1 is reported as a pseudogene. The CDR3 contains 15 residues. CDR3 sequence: CASSTGSRGTDTQYF. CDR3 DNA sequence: TGTGCCAGCAGCACCGGATCCAGAGGCACAGATACGCAGTATTTT.

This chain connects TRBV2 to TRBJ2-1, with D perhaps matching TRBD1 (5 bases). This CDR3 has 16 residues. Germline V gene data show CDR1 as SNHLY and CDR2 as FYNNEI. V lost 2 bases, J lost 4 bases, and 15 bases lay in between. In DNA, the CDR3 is TGTGCCAGCAGTGAAATAGGGCAGGGTTCATACAATGAGCAGTTCTTC. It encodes CASSEIGQGSYNEQFF.

The CDR3 nucleotides read TGTGCCTGGGCGACAGTGACTTTGCTCGAGCAGTACTTC. Translated: CAWATVTLLEQYF. The rearrangement links TRBV30 to TRBJ2-7; D might be TRBD1 (5 bases). This CDR3 comprises 13 residues. CDR1 is GTSNPN, CDR2 SVGIG, per germline (reference sequence). V lost 5 bases and J lost 6, with 17 bases in between.

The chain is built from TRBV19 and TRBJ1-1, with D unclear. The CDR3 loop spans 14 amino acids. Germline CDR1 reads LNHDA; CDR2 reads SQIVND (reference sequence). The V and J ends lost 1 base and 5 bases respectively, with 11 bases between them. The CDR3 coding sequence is TGTGCCAGTAGTATAGGTGGACCATCTACTGAAGCTTTCTTT. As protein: CASSIGGPSTEAFF.

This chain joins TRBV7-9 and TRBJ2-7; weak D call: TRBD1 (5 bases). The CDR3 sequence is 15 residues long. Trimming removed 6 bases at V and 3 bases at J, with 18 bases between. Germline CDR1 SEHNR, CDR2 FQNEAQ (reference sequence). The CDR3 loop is CASSLGEREHYEQYF. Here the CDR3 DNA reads TGTGCCAGCAGTCTAGGGGAAAGGGAACACTACGAGCAGTACTTC.

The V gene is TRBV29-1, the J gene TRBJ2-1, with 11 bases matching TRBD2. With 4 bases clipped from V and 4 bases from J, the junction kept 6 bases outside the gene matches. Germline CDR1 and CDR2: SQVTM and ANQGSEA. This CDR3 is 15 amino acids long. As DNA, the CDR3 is TGCAGCGTTGCCGGGACTAGCGGTCCTTACAATGAGCAGTTCTTC. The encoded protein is CSVAGTSGPYNEQFF.

The CDR3 nucleotides are TGCAGCGTTGAACAGGGCGGAGAGCCTTACAATGAGCAGTTCTTC. It yields the protein CSVEQGGEPYNEQFF. The genes are TRBV29-1 and TRBJ2-1; D is possibly TRBD1 (5 bases). The CDR3 has 15 amino acids. Trimming took 2 bases from V and 4 from J, leaving 15 bases between them. Germline CDR1 is SQVTM and CDR2 is ANQGSEA.

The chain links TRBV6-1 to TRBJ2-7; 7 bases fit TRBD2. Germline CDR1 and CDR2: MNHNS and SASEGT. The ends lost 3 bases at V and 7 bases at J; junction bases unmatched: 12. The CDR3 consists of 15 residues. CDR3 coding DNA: TGTGCCAGCAGTGACTTCCCCGTGGAAGCGGGGGAGCAGTACTTC. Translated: CASSDFPVEAGEQYF.